This entry describes one T cell receptor beta chain. Its antigen is unidentified. This sample was taken from a study of T cells expressing NK-cell markers. Study-wide background: TCR beta repertoires came from sorted CD3+CD56+NKG2C+, CD3+CD56+NKG2C- and CD3+CD56-NKG2C+ T cells. Eight donors were sequenced, seven testing HCMV-seropositive and one testing seronegative. Notes on the study in general: In more than 5 donors, dominant CD3+CD56+NKG2C+ clonotypes ranked among the top 10 CD8+ clonotypes. The CD3+CD56-NKG2C+ fraction of a handful of donors was likewise dominated by these clonotypes.

One entry per CDR3 protein, without DNA, is what TCRdb gives after re-calling the 5' RACE reads. The table lists 500,000 or so distinct CDR3 sequences. The origin of this receptor is a man younger than 30 in good health. Sample: blood T cells: a sorted CD56 or NKG2C T cell subset, CD4+ or CD8+ T cells, or bulk PBMC T cells (not recorded which).

Here the CDR3 reads CASSRWRAEAFF. The chain uses TRBV11-2 and TRBJ1-1. Germline CDR1 SGHAT, CDR2 FQNNGV. The CDR3 loop spans 12 amino acids.